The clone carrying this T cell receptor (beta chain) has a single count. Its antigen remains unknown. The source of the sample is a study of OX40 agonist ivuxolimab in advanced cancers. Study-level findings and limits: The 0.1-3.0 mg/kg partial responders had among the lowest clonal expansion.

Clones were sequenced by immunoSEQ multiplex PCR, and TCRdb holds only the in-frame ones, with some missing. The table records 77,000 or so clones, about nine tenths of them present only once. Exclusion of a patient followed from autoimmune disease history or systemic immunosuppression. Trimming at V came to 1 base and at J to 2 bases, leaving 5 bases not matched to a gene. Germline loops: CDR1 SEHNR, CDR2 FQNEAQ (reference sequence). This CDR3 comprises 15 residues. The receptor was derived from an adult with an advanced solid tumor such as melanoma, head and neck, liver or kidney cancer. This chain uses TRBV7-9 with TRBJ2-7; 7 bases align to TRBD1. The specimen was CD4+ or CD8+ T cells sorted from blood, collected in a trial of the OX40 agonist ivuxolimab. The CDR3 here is CASSLGGTVTYEQYF. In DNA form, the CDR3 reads TGTGCCAGCAGCTTAGGGGGGACAGTTACCTACGAGCAGTACTTC.